Each of the 31 T cell receptor beta chains below was sequenced from the same sample in a study of T-cell memory formation after mild COVID-19. TCRdb independently ran MiXCR on the 5' RACE reads; one entry per CDR3 protein. The profile shows about 210,000 distinct CDR3 sequences, roughly a tenth of them singletons. The specimen sequenced was PBMCs or a T cell subset sorted from them (not recorded which). The source is a man younger than 30 who had mild COVID-19 (a few samples of this study predate the infection). Cell type and time point are not known.

This clonotype was detected only a few times. The V call is TRBV10-3, the J call TRBJ2-3; 14 bases map to TRBD2. Germline loops: CDR1 ENHRY, CDR2 SYGVKD. J lost 4 bases, V lost 10 bases, and 4 bases had no gene match. CDR3 size: 14 residues. The CDR3 protein is CATRLAGGADTQYF. DNA for the CDR3: TGTGCCACACGACTAGCGGGGGGGGCAGATACGCAGTATTTT.

This clonotype was counted only a few times. The V call is TRBV2, the J call TRBJ2-2; possible D gene TRBD1, 5 bases. With 6 bases removed from V and 8 bases from J, the gap between germline ends came to 16 bases. The CDR3 is 14 residues long. CDR1 and CDR2 (germline): SNHLY, FYNNEI. The CDR3: CASRGPGRTGELFF. The CDR3 bases are TGTGCCAGCAGGGGCCCCGGCAGGACAGGGGAGCTGTTTTTT. The entire variable domain, with the rest obtained from reference TRBV2 and TRBJ2-2, is as follows: EPEVTQTPSHQVTQMGQEVILRCVPISNHLYFYWYRQILGQKVEFLVSFYNNEISEKSEIFDDQFSVERPDGSNFTLKIRSTKLEDSAMYFCASRGPGRTGELFFGEGSRLTVL.

This clonotype was seen only a few times. The J gene is TRBJ2-3, the V gene TRBV12-3 or TRBV12-4; TRBD2 matches 12 bases. The CDR3 runs to 15 residues. V dropped 5 bases and J dropped 6; count of bases not matched to a gene: 6. CDR3 in DNA: TGTGCCAGCAGTCCTAGCGGGGGGGCTGTCGATACGCAGTATTTT. Translating it yields CASSPSGGAVDTQYF.

The chain has TRBV20-1 and TRBJ2-2; D is perhaps TRBD2 (5 bases). The germline V gene encodes CDR1 DFQATT and CDR2 SNEGSKA (reference sequence). The CDR3 extends over 15 amino acids. V lost 5 bases and J lost 6, with 19 bases in between. The CDR3: CSAVDSPRVAGELFF. The DNA for the CDR3 is TGCAGTGCTGTGGACTCCCCAAGGGTGGCCGGGGAGCTGTTTTTT.

This clonotype was detected ten times or more. The chain is built from TRBV14 and TRBJ1-2, with 9 bases identical to TRBD1. V dropped 5 bases and J dropped 2; count of bases not matched to a gene: 0. In germline, CDR1 is SGHDN, CDR2 FVKESK. This CDR3 is 13 amino acids long. The CDR3 DNA reads as TGTGCCAGCAGCGGGACAGGGAACTATGGCTACACCTTC. Its translation: CASSGTGNYGYTF.

The chain is built from TRBV6-2 or TRBV6-3 and TRBJ1-6; D not certain. Germline V gives CDR1 MNHEY, CDR2 SVGEGT. The length of the CDR3 is 17 residues. Trimming pared 0 bases from V and 2 bases from J, leaving 11 bases between. The CDR3 is CASSYSRSGTYNSPLHF. The CDR3 nucleotides read TGTGCCAGCAGTTACTCGAGGTCGGGAACCTATAATTCACCCCTCCACTTT.

This clonotype was picked up many times. CDR3 sequence reads: CASSPSGGRGELFF. The CDR3 DNA is TGTGCCAGCAGCCCTTCAGGGGGTCGCGGGGAGCTGTTTTTT. The chain joins TRBV5-6 to TRBJ2-2; TRBD1 aligns across 7 bases. The CDR3 extends over 14 amino acids. With V trimmed by 4 bases and J by 7 bases, 7 bases remained unmatched. Germline CDR1 is SGHDT and CDR2 is YYEEEE. The whole variable domain, remainder taken from reference TRBV5-6 and TRBJ2-2, is DAGVTQSPTHLIKTRGQQVTLRCSPKSGHDTVSWYQQALGQGPQFIFQYYEEEERQRGNFPDRFSGHQFPNYSSELNVNALLLGDSALYLCASSPSGGRGELFFGEGSRLTVL.

V usage is TRBV5-1 and J usage is TRBJ2-7; 11 bases match TRBD2. V trimming: 4 bases; J trimming: 3 bases; junction bases outside the gene matches: 3. CDR3 length: 14 amino acids. From germline, CDR1 is SGHRS and CDR2 YFSETQ. The CDR3: CASSPGLAVYEQYV. Written as DNA, the CDR3 is TGCGCCAGCAGCCCGGGACTAGCGGTCTACGAGCAGTACGTC.

The V gene is TRBV7-8, the J gene TRBJ2-3, with TRBD2 as a possible D gene (6 bases). The CDR3 totals 14 residues. Per the germline V gene, CDR1 is SGHVS and CDR2 is FQNEAQ. With 5 bases removed from V and 2 bases from J, the gap between germline ends came to 11 bases. CDR3 nucleotides: TGTGCCAGCAGCATGGGACTTACCACAGATACGCAGTATTTT. Amino acids: CASSMGLTTDTQYF.

This clonotype was observed many times. This sequence joins TRBV12-3 or TRBV12-4 and TRBJ2-4; no clear D. The CDR3 extends over 12 amino acids. Trimming removed 6 bases from V and 6 bases from J, with 9 bases in between. CDR3 DNA sequence: TGTGCCAGCAGAAATAACCTAAACATTCAGTACTTC. Translated, it gives CASRNNLNIQYF.

This clonotype has a count of ten or more. The V gene is TRBV15, the J gene TRBJ2-7; D gene ambiguous. Germline values: CDR1 LNHNV, CDR2 YYDKDF (reference sequence). The CDR3 extends over 14 amino acids. V was shortened by 0 bases and J by 0 bases, with 6 bases between the two germline ends. DNA of the CDR3: TGTGCCACCAGCAGAGATAAGGGCTCCTACGAGCAGTACGTC. It is translated as CATSRDKGSYEQYV.

This clonotype was found a few times. DNA of the CDR3: TGTGCCAGCAGCTTAGGCAGCCACGGAGGCTACACCTTC. This codes for CASSLGSHGGYTF. V usage is TRBV7-3 and J usage is TRBJ1-2; no clear D. Trimming took 2 bases from V and 8 from J, leaving 12 bases between them. In germline, CDR1 is SGHTA, CDR2 FQGTGA. This CDR3 spans 13 amino acids.

The rearrangement uses TRBV7-2 and TRBJ2-7; 9 nucleotides agree with TRBD2. Germline V gene data show CDR1 as SGHTA and CDR2 as FQGNSA. J gave up 3 bases and V 6 bases, and 9 bases lay outside the gene matches. This CDR3 is built from 15 residues. The CDR3 DNA reads TGTGCCAGCAGACCCGGGGCGGGGGGGAACTACGAGCAGTACTTC. Its translation: CASRPGAGGNYEQYF.

The V and J genes are TRBV4-3 and TRBJ2-3; weak D call: TRBD2 (5 bases). The CDR3 totals 15 residues. The germline gives CDR1 LGHNA, CDR2 YSLEER. With 4 bases removed from V and 2 bases from J, the gap between germline ends came to 13 bases. CDR3 amino acids: CASSRRGFDTDTQYF. CDR3 DNA: TGCGCCAGCAGCCGACGGGGTTTCGACACAGATACGCAGTATTTT.

This clonotype showed up just a few times. The V gene is TRBV7-9, the J gene TRBJ2-2; 8 bases match TRBD2. The V gene's germline CDR1 is SEHNR and CDR2 FQNEAQ (reference sequence). The CDR3 has 16 residues. The V and J ends lost 1 base and 0 bases, in that order; junction bases with no gene match: 1. The CDR3 loop reads CASSLVLAANTGELFF. The CDR3 bases are TGTGCCAGCAGCTTAGTACTAGCGGCGAACACCGGGGAGCTGTTTTTT.

This clonotype was found a few times. The rearrangement uses TRBV20-1 and TRBJ1-2; D remains unclear. Trimming removed 6 bases from V and 6 bases from J, with 14 bases in between. Germline CDR1 and CDR2: DFQATT and SNEGSKA (reference sequence). The CDR3 loop spans 12 amino acids. CDR3 in amino acids: CSALTGFDGYTF. The CDR3 nucleotides read TGCAGTGCCCTGACGGGATTCGATGGCTACACCTTC.

The V gene is TRBV5-1, the J gene TRBJ1-2; a possible D gene is TRBD1 (5 bases). CDR3 length: 15 amino acids. Germline values: CDR1 SGHRS, CDR2 YFSETQ. The germline V and J ends were trimmed by 0 bases and 6 bases, with 15 bases remaining between them. CDR3 DNA sequence: TGCGCCAGCAGCTTGGCCGCGGGGCGCGTTAATGGCTACACCTTC. It translates to CASSLAAGRVNGYTF.

This clonotype was seen a few times. The rearrangement joins TRBV4-1 to TRBJ2-3; D is possibly TRBD2 (5 bases). V was pared by 0 bases and J by 3 bases, with 13 bases between. Germline CDR1 is MGHRA and CDR2 is YSYEKL. This CDR3 is 16 amino acids long. For the CDR3, the DNA is TGCGCCAGCAGCCAAGACCATGGGATAGCGACAGATACGCAGTATTTT. As protein: CASSQDHGIATDTQYF.

The V call is TRBV10-3, the J call TRBJ2-3; 10 bases agree with TRBD2. Germline assignment: CDR1 ENHRY and CDR2 SYGVKD. CDR3 length: 15 amino acids. V shed 7 bases, J shed 4 bases, and the junction held 8 bases outside the gene matches. The CDR3 here is CAINEGSGGADTQYF. DNA for the CDR3: TGTGCCATCAACGAGGGCAGCGGGGGGGCAGATACGCAGTATTTT.

This clonotype appeared a few times. The chain couples TRBV4-1 to TRBJ2-4; D unclear. The CDR3 has 18 residues. The V end lost 0 bases, the J end lost 1 base, and 16 bases lay between the germline ends. Germline V CDR1 and CDR2: MGHRA, YSYEKL. CDR3 sequence reads: CASSQDGEVSRAKNIQYF. CDR3 nucleotides: TGCGCCAGCAGCCAAGATGGAGAAGTTAGCCGGGCCAAAAACATTCAGTACTTC.

This clonotype was counted between two and nine times. The rearrangement links TRBV28 to TRBJ2-2; 10 bases are shared with TRBD2. CDR1 is MDHEN, CDR2 SYDVKM, per germline. CDR3 length equals 16 residues. Unmatched junction bases numbered 5, after V lost 7 bases and J lost 0 bases. Here the CDR3 reads CASTQRGGTNTGELFF. The CDR3, as DNA: TGTGCCAGCACCCAGCGGGGGGGGACGAACACCGGGGAGCTGTTTTTT.

This clonotype has only one observation. The chain employs TRBV11-2 and TRBJ1-3, with 10 bases that match TRBD1. V lost 5 bases to trimming and J lost 4 bases; unmatched junction nucleotides: 11. The CDR3 is 17 amino acids. The germline gives CDR1 SGHAT, CDR2 FQNNGV. Written as DNA, the CDR3 is TGTGCCAGCAGCCGATACGGACAGGGGGGATTAGGAAACACCATATATTTT. It encodes CASSRYGQGGLGNTIYF.

This chain connects TRBV7-2 to TRBJ2-5, with a weak D call TRBD2 (6 bases). The CDR3 sequence is 16 residues long. Germline V gives CDR1 SGHTA, CDR2 FQGNSA. The V gene lost 1 base and the J gene lost 2 bases, with 14 bases spanning the gap. CDR3 DNA: TGTGCCAGCAGCTTAGAAGGAGGGCCGGCACAAGAGACCCAGTACTTC. Translation: CASSLEGGPAQETQYF.

In its sample, this clonotype was seen many times. V is TRBV7-2 and J is TRBJ1-1; 8 bases match TRBD1. This CDR3 has 18 amino acids. Germline values: CDR1 SGHTA, CDR2 FQGNSA. V shed 5 bases, J shed 5 bases, and the junction held 19 bases outside the gene matches. CDR3 amino acids: CASSPRRTGNEWRTEAFF. The CDR3 DNA sequence: TGTGCCAGCAGCCCCCGCCGGACAGGGAATGAATGGAGGACTGAAGCTTTCTTT.

The chain employs TRBV19 and TRBJ2-2; D not certain. Germline lookup yields CDR1 LNHDA and CDR2 SQIVND (reference sequence). This CDR3 is built from 16 residues. The V end lost 4 bases, the J end lost 0 bases, and 12 bases lay between the germline ends. CDR3 in DNA: TGTGCCAGTAGTACCATTACAAACACGAACACCGGGGAGCTGTTTTTT. Its protein product is CASSTITNTNTGELFF.

There are many counts of this clonotype. The gene calls are TRBV28 and TRBJ2-7, with 8 bases lining up with TRBD1. The J segment lost 4 bases and the V segment lost 5 bases, leaving 10 bases of the junction unmatched. The germline V gene has CDR1 MDHEN and CDR2 SYDVKM. The CDR3 covers 15 residues. The CDR3 is CASSESGTGLYEQYV. CDR3 sequence (DNA): TGTGCCAGCAGTGAATCGGGGACAGGCCTTTACGAGCAGTACGTC.

This clonotype occurred a few times. The genes are TRBV7-2 and TRBJ1-2, with D uncertain. CDR1 is SGHTA, CDR2 FQGNSA, per germline. The CDR3 length is 15 residues. V was trimmed by 4 bases and J by 4 bases, leaving 16 bases between them. The CDR3 region is CASSWGSPGIYGYTF. The CDR3 DNA reads as TGTGCCAGCAGCTGGGGTTCACCTGGAATCTATGGCTACACCTTC.

This clonotype was detected many times. The V gene is TRBV7-2, the J gene TRBJ1-6; D is unclear. This CDR3 is 14 amino acids long. V shed 4 bases and J shed 10 bases, with 14 bases lying between them. Germline assignment: CDR1 SGHTA and CDR2 FQGNSA. The CDR3 loop is CASSSAYGRSPLHF. CDR3 DNA sequence: TGTGCCAGCAGCTCAGCCTACGGCCGATCACCCCTCCACTTT.

This clonotype was seen only a few times. This chain uses TRBV28 with TRBJ1-1; 8 bases map to TRBD1. Germline lookup yields CDR1 MDHEN and CDR2 SYDVKM. There are 15 residues in the CDR3. The J segment lost 1 base and the V segment lost 5 bases, leaving 6 bases of the junction unmatched. CDR3 in amino acids: CASSPADRANTEAFF. The CDR3 DNA sequence: TGTGCCAGCAGTCCTGCGGACAGGGCGAACACTGAAGCTTTCTTT.

This clonotype came up a few times. The chain links TRBV4-1 to TRBJ1-1; no clear D gene. The germline V and J ends were trimmed by 0 bases and 2 bases, with 7 bases remaining between them. The CDR3 loop spans 14 amino acids. The germline V gene has CDR1 MGHRA and CDR2 YSYEKL. The CDR3 is CASSQDFKNTEAFF. CDR3 nucleotide sequence: TGCGCCAGCAGCCAAGATTTCAAAAACACTGAAGCTTTCTTT.

This clonotype was counted ten times or more. V and J are TRBV20-1 and TRBJ2-5; 7 bases map to TRBD2. CDR3 length equals 16 residues. Germline CDR1 is DFQATT and CDR2 is SNEGSKA (reference sequence). Trimming at V came to 3 bases and at J to 0 bases, leaving 10 bases not matched to a gene. The chain's CDR3 is CSASTIAAGYQETQYF. Here the CDR3 DNA reads TGCAGTGCTAGCACGATCGCAGCGGGGTACCAAGAGACCCAGTACTTC.